One and the same sample provided the 15 T cell receptor beta chains below, sequenced in a study of blood T cell repertoires in COVID-19. Repertoires were generated with immunoSEQ multiplex PCR, while TCRdb's copy carries only in-frame clones and drops some. The sample holds some 170,000 clones, 75% to 90% seen once. The sample taken for sequencing was peripheral blood. The receptor source for this set is a woman aged 60 to 75 with acute or convalescent COVID-19.

The chain couples TRBV9 to TRBJ1-1; D may be TRBD1 (6 bases). CDR3 length equals 13 residues. The ends were cut back, 0 bases at V and 11 bases at J, with 14 bases in the middle. Germline-derived CDR1 and CDR2 are SGDLS and YYNGEE. The CDR3 is CASSVVSRGMAFF. CDR3 nucleotide sequence: TGTGCCAGCAGCGTAGTGAGCAGGGGAATGGCTTTCTTT.

The chain couples TRBV12-5 to TRBJ1-5; D perhaps matches TRBD1 (5 bases). Germline loops: CDR1 LGHNT, CDR2 FRNRAP. The CDR3 consists of 17 residues. V lost 7 bases and J lost 2, with 21 bases in between. Written as DNA, the CDR3 is TGTGCTAGTGCCTACTCGACTCAGGGTATCGGCAATCAGCCCCAGCATTTT. Protein: CASAYSTQGIGNQPQHF.

The chain recombines TRBV7-3 with TRBJ2-1; 7 nucleotides agree with TRBD2. Germline assignment: CDR1 SGHTA and CDR2 FQGTGA. This CDR3 region has 16 residues. Losses at the gene ends were 0 bases for V and 2 bases for J; bases not matched to a gene: 4. The CDR3 sequence: CASSLTSSGAYNEQFF. The CDR3 DNA reads as TGTGCCAGCAGCTTAACGTCTAGCGGAGCCTACAATGAGCAGTTCTTC. The full variable domain, in which reference TRBV7-3 and TRBJ2-1 provide the parts outside the CDR3, is GAGVSQTPSNKVTEKGKYVELRCDPISGHTALYWYRQSLGQGPEFLIYFQGTGAADDSGLPNDRFFAVRPEGSVSTLKIQRTERGDSAVYLCASSLTSSGAYNEQFFGPGTRLTVL.

This chain joins TRBV30 and TRBJ1-6; 7 bases agree with TRBD1. Trimming took 0 bases from V and 10 from J; bases not matched to a gene: 6. This CDR3 is built from 14 residues. The germline gives CDR1 GTSNPN, CDR2 SVGIG (reference sequence). The CDR3 loop is CAWSVEGAGSPLHF. CDR3 coding DNA: TGTGCCTGGAGTGTGGAGGGGGCAGGGTCACCCCTCCACTTT.

This chain connects TRBV5-1 to TRBJ1-1, with D unclear. The CDR3 extends over 15 amino acids. CDR1 SGHRS and CDR2 YFSETQ come from the germline V gene. V dropped 0 bases and J dropped 1 base, with 10 bases sitting between them. CDR3 coding DNA: TGCGCCAGCAGCTTGGATCGGGGAGCGAACACTGAAGCTTTCTTT. Encoded protein: CASSLDRGANTEAFF.

This clone has just a few counts. J is TRBJ2-1 and V is TRBV3-1 (or the pseudogene TRBV3-2), with D hard to call. CDR3 size: 11 residues. Germline CDR1 reads LGHDT; CDR2 reads YNNKEL (reference sequence). V lost 8 bases and J 8 bases, leaving 10 bases between the germline ends. For the CDR3, the DNA is TGTGCCAGCGGGCCGTGGTATGAGCAGTTCTTC. This gives the protein CASGPWYEQFF.

The chain carries TRBV24-1 and TRBJ2-1; D gene uncertain. Germline CDR1 KGHDR, CDR2 SFDVKD. This CDR3 has 15 residues. The V and J ends lost 7 bases and 5 bases respectively, with 17 bases between them. In nucleotides, the CDR3 is TGTGCCACCAGACCCCGCCTAGGCCAAAACAATGAGCAGTTCTTC. It codes for CATRPRLGQNNEQFF.

This chain links TRBV19 with TRBJ1-2; TRBD1 is a possible D gene (6 bases). Trimming removed 2 bases from V and 6 bases from J, with 10 bases in between. CDR1 is LNHDA, CDR2 SQIVND, per germline (reference sequence). This CDR3 comprises 13 residues. The CDR3 region is CASSIQGDNGYTF. Here the CDR3 DNA reads TGTGCCAGTAGTATACAAGGGGACAATGGCTACACCTTC.

As regards this clone: At one boundary the junction diverges from the germline segment, which might be a read error. The chain uses TRBV5-1 and TRBJ2-4; tentatively, D is TRBD2 (6 bases). The CDR3 runs to 12 residues. CDR1 and CDR2 from the germline V gene are SGHRS and YFSETQ. The CDR3 DNA reads as TGCGCCAGCAGCTTGGAGGGAGGCGGTTTTTTCTTC. Its protein is CASSLEGGGFFF.

This sequence joins TRBV9 and TRBJ2-2; 8 bases map to TRBD2. After removal of 4 bases from V and 5 bases from J, the junction contained 4 bases not matched to a gene. CDR1 SGDLS and CDR2 YYNGEE come from the germline V gene. The CDR3 runs 14 residues. In DNA form, the CDR3 reads TGTGCCAGCAGCCCGGGAGGGGTTACCGGGGAGCTGTTTTTT. It is translated as CASSPGGVTGELFF.

The chain recombines TRBV9 with TRBJ2-6; D might be TRBD2 (5 bases). Trimming took 4 bases from V and 0 from J, leaving 14 bases between them. This CDR3 region has 17 residues. Looked up from germline, CDR1 is SGDLS and CDR2 is YYNGEE. The CDR3 loop reads CASSFSAGHSGANVLTF. The CDR3 DNA reads as TGTGCCAGCAGCTTTAGCGCGGGCCACTCTGGGGCCAACGTCCTGACTTTC.

In its sample, this clone was seen once. The gene calls are TRBV13 and TRBJ1-4; 7 nucleotides line up with TRBD1. J was trimmed by 8 bases and V by 5 bases; bases with no gene match: 14. CDR3 length: 16 residues. CDR1 is PRHDT, CDR2 FYEKMQ, per germline (reference sequence). The CDR3 nucleotides are TGTGCCAGCAGCCTTTCCCGATCAGGGGGATCCGAAAAACTGTTTTTT. Translation: CASSLSRSGGSEKLFF.

The rearrangement uses TRBV24-1 and TRBJ2-2; 8 bases map to TRBD1. J lost 0 bases, V lost 9 bases, and 5 bases had no gene match. Germline V gene data show CDR1 as KGHDR and CDR2 as SFDVKD. The CDR3 sequence is 15 residues long. The CDR3 is CATRSTGANTGELFF. The CDR3 bases are TGTGCCACCCGATCGACAGGGGCGAACACCGGGGAGCTGTTTTTT.

The V gene is TRBV28, the J gene TRBJ2-7, with D unresolved. CDR1 is MDHEN and CDR2 is SYDVKM in the germline V gene. V lost 6 bases to trimming and J lost 6 bases, with 12 bases between them. The CDR3 extends over 12 amino acids. The CDR3 sequence: CASRLNYGEQYF. CDR3 DNA: TGTGCCAGCAGGCTAAATTACGGCGAGCAGTACTTC.

The chain carries TRBV13 and TRBJ1-2; 7 bases line up with TRBD1. This CDR3 has 15 residues. V lost 5 bases, J lost 4 bases, and 10 bases stayed unmatched. Germline V gives CDR1 PRHDT, CDR2 FYEKMQ (reference sequence). The CDR3 DNA sequence: TGTGCCAGCAGCCGAACCGGTTGGACAGGCTATGGCTACACCTTC. This encodes CASSRTGWTGYGYTF.